A selection of T cell receptor beta chains follows, all from one sample in a study of CD8+ T cells in alopecia areata. Clones were read by immunoSEQ multiplex PCR, and TCRdb kept only the in-frame ones, dropping some. Counted here are about 12,000 clones, approximately 60% occurring once; the ten biggest clones make up roughly 14%. The sample comprised skin. The source is a human donor with alopecia areata. Each CDR3 is given with its conserved first and last residue. Fields, in order: D gene, V gene, clone size, J gene, CDR3 protein, CDR3 DNA. A D gene is named only where the DNA matches it firmly. A row's size may be missing; if present it is once, few, many or a size class.

TRBD1	TRBV5-1	few	TRBJ2-4	CASSLEGGPLAKNIQYF	TGCGCCAGCAGCTTGGAAGGGGGCCCTTTAGCCAAAAACATTCAGTACTTC
.	TRBV11-2	.	TRBJ2-5	CASSLDGLRGNQETQYF	TGTGCCAGCAGCTTAGATGGTCTTAGGGGGAACCAAGAGACCCAGTACTTC
TRBD2	TRBV5-1	.	TRBJ2-7	CASSLASGGNYEQYF	TGCGCCAGCAGCTTGGCAAGCGGGGGGAACTACGAGCAGTACTTC
TRBD1	TRBV5-6	.	TRBJ2-7	CASSVGRDRGAREQYF	TGTGCCAGCAGCGTCGGCCGGGACAGGGGAGCTCGCGAGCAGTACTTC
.	TRBV7-2	.	TRBJ2-1	CASRLGQGRGQFF	TGTGCCAGCAGGCTAGGCCAGGGGCGAGGGCAGTTCTTC
.	TRBV7-2	.	TRBJ2-5	CASSLEGPGTQYF	TGTGCCAGCAGCTTGGAGGGACCCGGGACCCAGTACTTC
.	TRBV18	.	TRBJ2-5	CASSRETQYF	TGTGCCAGCTCACGGGAGACCCAGTACTTC
TRBD1	TRBV7-8	.	TRBJ1-3	CASSETGTAFSGNTIYF	TGTGCCAGCAGCGAGACGGGGACAGCTTTCTCTGGAAACACCATATATTTT
TRBD1	TRBV7-9	few	TRBJ2-7	CASSPSGTGGGDEQYF	TGTGCCAGCAGCCCATCGGGGACAGGGGGCGGCGACGAGCAGTACTTC
.	TRBV6-6	.	TRBJ1-4	CASSYKGQGNEKLFF	TGTGCCAGCAGCTACAAGGGCCAGGGCAATGAAAAACTGTTTTTT
.	TRBV9	.	TRBJ2-7	CASSAGPERELYEQYF	TGTGCCAGCAGCGCCGGCCCCGAGAGGGAGTTATACGAGCAGTACTTC
.	TRBV2	.	TRBJ2-1	CASSEVGGPYNEQFF	TGTGCCAGCAGTGAAGTGGGGGGCCCCTACAATGAGCAGTTCTTC
.	TRBV7-2	.	TRBJ2-7	CASRRGTDSYEQYF	TGTGCCAGCAGGAGAGGGACGGACTCCTACGAGCAGTACTTC
.	TRBV7-2	.	TRBJ2-5	CASSLAISQETQYF	TGTGCCAGCAGCTTAGCGATTTCCCAAGAGACCCAGTACTTC
.	TRBV18	.	TRBJ1-1	CASSLDLEIEAFF	TGTGCCAGCTCCCTCGACTTGGAGATTGAAGCTTTCTTT
TRBD1	TRBV28	.	TRBJ1-5	CASSLTGISNQPQHF	TGTGCCAGCAGTTTGACAGGGATTAGTAATCAGCCCCAGCATTTT
TRBD1	TRBV28	.	TRBJ2-7	CASRAGQGAFEQYF	TGTGCCAGCAGGGCCGGACAGGGAGCCTTCGAGCAGTACTTC
TRBD1	TRBV11-2	.	TRBJ2-3	CASSSGQGDTQYF	TGTGCCAGCAGCTCGGGACAGGGAGATACGCAGTATTTT